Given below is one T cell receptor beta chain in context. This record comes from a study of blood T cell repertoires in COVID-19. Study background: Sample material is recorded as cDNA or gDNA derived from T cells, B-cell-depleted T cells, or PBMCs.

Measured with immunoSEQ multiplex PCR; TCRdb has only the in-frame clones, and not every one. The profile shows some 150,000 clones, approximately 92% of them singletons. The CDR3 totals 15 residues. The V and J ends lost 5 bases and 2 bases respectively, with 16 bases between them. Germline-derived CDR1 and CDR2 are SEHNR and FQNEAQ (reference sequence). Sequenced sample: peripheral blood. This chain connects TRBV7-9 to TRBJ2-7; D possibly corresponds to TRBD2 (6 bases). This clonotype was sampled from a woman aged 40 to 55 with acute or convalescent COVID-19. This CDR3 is CASSPRASAAYEQYF. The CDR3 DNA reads TGTGCCAGCAGCCCCAGGGCTAGCGCAGCCTACGAGCAGTACTTC. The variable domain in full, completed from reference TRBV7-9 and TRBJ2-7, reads DTGVSQNPRHKITKRGQNVTFRCDPISEHNRLYWYRQTLGQGPEFLTYFQNEAQLEKSRLLSDRFSAERPKGSFSTLEIQRTEQGDSAMYLCASSPRASAAYEQYFGPGTRLTVT.